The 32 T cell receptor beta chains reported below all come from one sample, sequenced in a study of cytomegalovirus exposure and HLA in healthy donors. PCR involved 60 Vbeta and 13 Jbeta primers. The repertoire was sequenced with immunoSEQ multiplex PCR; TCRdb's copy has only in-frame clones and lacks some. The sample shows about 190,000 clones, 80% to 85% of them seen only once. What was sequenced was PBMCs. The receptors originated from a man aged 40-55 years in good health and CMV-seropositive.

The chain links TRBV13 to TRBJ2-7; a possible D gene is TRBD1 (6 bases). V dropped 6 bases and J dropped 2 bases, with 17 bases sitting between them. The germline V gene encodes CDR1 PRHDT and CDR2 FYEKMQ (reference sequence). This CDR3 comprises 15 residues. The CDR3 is CASSFHQDRAYEQYF. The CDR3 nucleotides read TGTGCCAGCAGTTTCCACCAGGACAGAGCCTACGAGCAGTACTTC.

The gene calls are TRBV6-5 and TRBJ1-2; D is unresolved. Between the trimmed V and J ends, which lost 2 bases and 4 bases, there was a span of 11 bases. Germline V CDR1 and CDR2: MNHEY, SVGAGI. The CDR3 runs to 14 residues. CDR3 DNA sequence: TGTGCCAGCAGTTACAGAGAACCACTCTATGGCTACACCTTC. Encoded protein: CASSYREPLYGYTF.

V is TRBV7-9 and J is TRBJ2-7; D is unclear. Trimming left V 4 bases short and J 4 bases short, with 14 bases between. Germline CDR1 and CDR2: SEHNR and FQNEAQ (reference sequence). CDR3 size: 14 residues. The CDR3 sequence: CASSYYRENYEQYF. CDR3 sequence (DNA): TGTGCCAGCAGCTACTATCGAGAGAATTACGAGCAGTACTTC.

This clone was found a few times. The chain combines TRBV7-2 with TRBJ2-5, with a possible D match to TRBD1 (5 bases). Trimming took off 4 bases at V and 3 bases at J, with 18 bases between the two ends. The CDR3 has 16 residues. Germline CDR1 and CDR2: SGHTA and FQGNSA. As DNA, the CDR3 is TGTGCCAGCAGCTCCCCCGGTAGGACATCAGAAGAGACCCAGTACTTC. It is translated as CASSSPGRTSEETQYF.

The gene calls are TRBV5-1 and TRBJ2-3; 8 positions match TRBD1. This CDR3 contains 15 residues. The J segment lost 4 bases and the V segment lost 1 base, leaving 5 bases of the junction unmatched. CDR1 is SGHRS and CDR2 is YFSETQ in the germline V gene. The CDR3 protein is CASSLRQGRPDTQYF. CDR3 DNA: TGCGCCAGCAGCTTGAGACAGGGGCGGCCAGATACGCAGTATTTT.

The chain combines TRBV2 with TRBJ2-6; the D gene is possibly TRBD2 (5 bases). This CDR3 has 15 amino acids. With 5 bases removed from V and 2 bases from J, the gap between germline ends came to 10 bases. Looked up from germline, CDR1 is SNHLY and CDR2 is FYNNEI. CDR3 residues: CASSLGSPGANVLTF. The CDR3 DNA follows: TGTGCCAGCAGTTTAGGGAGCCCTGGGGCCAACGTCCTGACTTTC.

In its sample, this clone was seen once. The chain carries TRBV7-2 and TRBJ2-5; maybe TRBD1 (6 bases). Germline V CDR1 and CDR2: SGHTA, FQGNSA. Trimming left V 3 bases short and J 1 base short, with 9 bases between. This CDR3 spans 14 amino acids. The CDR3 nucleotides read TGTGCCAGCAGCTTCGACAGGCCCCAAGAGACCCAGTACTTC. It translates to CASSFDRPQETQYF.

The CDR3 nucleotides read TGTGCCAGCAGCTTTAGGGCCCGAAGCGGCTCCTACGAGCAGTACTTC. Translation gives CASSFRARSGSYEQYF. The chain joins TRBV5-4 to TRBJ2-7; perhaps TRBD2 as D (5 bases). CDR1 SGHNT and CDR2 YYREEE come from the germline V gene (reference sequence). V was trimmed by 2 bases and J by 0 bases, leaving 15 bases between them. The CDR3 has 16 amino acids.

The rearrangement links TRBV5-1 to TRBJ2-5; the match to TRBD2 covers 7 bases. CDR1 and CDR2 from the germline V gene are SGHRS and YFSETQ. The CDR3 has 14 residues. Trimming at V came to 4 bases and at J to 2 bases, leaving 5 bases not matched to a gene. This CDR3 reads CASSPAGFQETQYF. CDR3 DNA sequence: TGCGCCAGCAGCCCAGCGGGGTTTCAAGAGACCCAGTACTTC.

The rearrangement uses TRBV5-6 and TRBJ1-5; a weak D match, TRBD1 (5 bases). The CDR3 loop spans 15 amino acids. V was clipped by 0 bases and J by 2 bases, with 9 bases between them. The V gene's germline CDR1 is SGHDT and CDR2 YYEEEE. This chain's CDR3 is CASSLGRARNQPQHF. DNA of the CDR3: TGTGCCAGCAGCTTGGGCAGGGCTCGCAATCAGCCCCAGCATTTT.

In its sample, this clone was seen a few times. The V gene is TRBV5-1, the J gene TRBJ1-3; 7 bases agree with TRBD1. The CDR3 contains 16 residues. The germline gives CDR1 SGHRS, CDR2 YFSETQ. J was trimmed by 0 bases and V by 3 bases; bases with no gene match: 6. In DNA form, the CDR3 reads TGCGCCAGCAGCTGGGACAGCTCGTTCTCTGGAAACACCATATATTTT. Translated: CASSWDSSFSGNTIYF.

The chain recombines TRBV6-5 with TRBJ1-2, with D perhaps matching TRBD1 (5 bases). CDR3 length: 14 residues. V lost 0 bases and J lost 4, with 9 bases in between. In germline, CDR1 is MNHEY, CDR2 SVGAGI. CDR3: CASSYSRGGYGYTF. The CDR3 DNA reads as TGTGCCAGCAGTTACTCGAGGGGAGGCTATGGCTACACCTTC.

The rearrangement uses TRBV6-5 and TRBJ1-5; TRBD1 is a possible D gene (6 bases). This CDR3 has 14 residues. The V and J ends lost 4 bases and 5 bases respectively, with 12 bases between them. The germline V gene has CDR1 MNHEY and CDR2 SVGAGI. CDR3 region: CASSLGATYQPQHF. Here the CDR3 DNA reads TGTGCCAGCAGTTTGGGGGCTACCTATCAGCCCCAGCATTTT.

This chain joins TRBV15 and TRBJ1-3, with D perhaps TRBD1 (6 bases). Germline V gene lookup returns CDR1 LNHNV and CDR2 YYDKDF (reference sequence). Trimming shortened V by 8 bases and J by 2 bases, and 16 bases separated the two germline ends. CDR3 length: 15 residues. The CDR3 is CATGVQGIPGNTIYF. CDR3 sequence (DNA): TGTGCCACCGGGGTCCAGGGGATTCCTGGAAACACCATATATTTT.

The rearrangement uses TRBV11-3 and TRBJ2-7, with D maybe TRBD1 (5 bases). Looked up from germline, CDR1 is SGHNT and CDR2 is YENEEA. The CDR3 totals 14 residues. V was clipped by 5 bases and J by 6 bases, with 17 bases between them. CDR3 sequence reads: CASSPGPHGAEQYF. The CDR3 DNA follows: TGTGCCAGCAGCCCCGGCCCGCATGGGGCCGAGCAGTACTTC.

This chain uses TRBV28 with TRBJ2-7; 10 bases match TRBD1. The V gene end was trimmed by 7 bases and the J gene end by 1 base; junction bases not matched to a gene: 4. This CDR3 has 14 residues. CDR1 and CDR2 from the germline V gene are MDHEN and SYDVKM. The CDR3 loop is CASIWTGGSYEQYF. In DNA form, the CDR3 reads TGTGCCAGCATCTGGACAGGGGGATCCTACGAGCAGTACTTC.

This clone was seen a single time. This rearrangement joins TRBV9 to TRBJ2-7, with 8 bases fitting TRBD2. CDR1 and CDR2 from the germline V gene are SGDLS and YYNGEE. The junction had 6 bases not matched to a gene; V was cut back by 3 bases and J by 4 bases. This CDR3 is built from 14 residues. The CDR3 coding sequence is TGTGCCAGCAGCGCGCCCGAGCGGGGGTACGAGCAGTACTTC. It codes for CASSAPERGYEQYF.

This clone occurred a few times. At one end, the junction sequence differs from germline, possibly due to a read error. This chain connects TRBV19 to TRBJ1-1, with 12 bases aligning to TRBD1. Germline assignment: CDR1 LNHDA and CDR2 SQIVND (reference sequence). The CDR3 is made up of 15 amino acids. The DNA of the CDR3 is TGTGCCAGTAGTCCGGGGACAGGGGGCACGACTGAAGCTTCCTTT. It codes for CASSPGTGGTTEASF.

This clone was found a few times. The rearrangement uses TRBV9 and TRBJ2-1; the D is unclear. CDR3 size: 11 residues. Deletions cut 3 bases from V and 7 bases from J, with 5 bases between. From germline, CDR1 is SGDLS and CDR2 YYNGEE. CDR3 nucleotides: TGTGCCAGCAGCGCGTCGAATGAGCAGTTCTTC. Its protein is CASSASNEQFF. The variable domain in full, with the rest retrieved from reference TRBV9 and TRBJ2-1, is DSGVTQTPKHLITATGQRVTLRCSPRSGDLSVYWYQQSLDQGLQFLIQYYNGEERAKGNILERFSAQQFPDLHSELNLSSLELGDSALYFCASSASNEQFFGPGTRLTVL.

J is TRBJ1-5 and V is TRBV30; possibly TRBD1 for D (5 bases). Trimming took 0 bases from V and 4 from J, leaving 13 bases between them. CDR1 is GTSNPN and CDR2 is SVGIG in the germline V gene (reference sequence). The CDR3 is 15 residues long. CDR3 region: CAWSVLQGRNQPQHF. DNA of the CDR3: TGTGCCTGGAGTGTACTTCAGGGTCGGAATCAGCCCCAGCATTTT.

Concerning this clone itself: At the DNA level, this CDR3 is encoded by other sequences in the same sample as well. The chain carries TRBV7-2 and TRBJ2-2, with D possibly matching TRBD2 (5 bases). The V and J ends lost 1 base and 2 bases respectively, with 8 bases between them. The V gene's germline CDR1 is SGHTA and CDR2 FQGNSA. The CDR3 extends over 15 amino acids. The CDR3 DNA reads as TGTGCCAGCAGCTTAGTGACGGGAAACACCGGGGAGCTGTTTTTT. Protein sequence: CASSLVTGNTGELFF.

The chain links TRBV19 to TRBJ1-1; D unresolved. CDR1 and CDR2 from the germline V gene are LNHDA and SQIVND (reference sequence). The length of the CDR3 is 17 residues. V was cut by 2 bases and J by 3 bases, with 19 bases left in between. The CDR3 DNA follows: TGTGCCAGTAGTATATCGGGTTCCGGATGGTGGGACACTGAAGCTTTCTTT. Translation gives CASSISGSGWWDTEAFF.

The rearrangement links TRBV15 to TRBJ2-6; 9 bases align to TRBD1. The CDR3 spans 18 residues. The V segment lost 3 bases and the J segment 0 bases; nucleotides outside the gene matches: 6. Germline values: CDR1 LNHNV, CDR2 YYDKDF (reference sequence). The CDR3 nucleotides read TGTGCCACCAGCAGCGAGGGACAGGGCGACTCTGGGGCCAACGTCCTGACTTTC. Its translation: CATSSEGQGDSGANVLTF.

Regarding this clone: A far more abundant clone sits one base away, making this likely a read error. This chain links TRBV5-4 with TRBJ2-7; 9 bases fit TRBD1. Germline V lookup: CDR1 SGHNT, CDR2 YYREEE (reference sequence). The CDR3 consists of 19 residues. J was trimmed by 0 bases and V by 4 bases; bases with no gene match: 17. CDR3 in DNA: TGTGCCAGCAGCCAAGAACGGGCCGTGACAGGGGGTTACTCCTACGAGCAGTACTTC. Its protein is CASSQERAVTGGYSYEQYF.

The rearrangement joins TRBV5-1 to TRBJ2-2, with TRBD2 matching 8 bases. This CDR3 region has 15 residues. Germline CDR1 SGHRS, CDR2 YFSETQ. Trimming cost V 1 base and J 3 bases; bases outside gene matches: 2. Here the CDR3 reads CASSLPGGDTGELFF. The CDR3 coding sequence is TGCGCCAGCAGCTTGCCGGGGGGGGACACCGGGGAGCTGTTTTTT. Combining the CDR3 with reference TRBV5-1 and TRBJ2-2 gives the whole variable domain KAGVTQTPRYLIKTRGQQVTLSCSPISGHRSVSWYQQTPGQGLQFLFEYFSETQRNKGNFPGRFSGRQFSNSRSEMNVSTLELGDSALYLCASSLPGGDTGELFFGEGSRLTVL.

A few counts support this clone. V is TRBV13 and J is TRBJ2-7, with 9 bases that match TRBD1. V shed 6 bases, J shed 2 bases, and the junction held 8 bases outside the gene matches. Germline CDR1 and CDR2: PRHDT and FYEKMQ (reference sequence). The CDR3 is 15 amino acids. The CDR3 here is CASRSTGGPTYEQYF. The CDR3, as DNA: TGTGCCAGCAGATCTACAGGGGGCCCAACCTACGAGCAGTACTTC.

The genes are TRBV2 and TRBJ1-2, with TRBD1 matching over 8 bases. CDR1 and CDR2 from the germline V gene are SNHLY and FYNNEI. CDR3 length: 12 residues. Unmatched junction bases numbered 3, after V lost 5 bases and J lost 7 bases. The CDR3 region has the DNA TGTGCCAGCAGTTCCCAGGGGGCTGGCTACACCTTC. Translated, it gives CASSSQGAGYTF. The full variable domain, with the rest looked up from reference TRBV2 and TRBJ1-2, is EPEVTQTPSHQVTQMGQEVILRCVPISNHLYFYWYRQILGQKVEFLVSFYNNEISEKSEIFDDQFSVERPDGSNFTLKIRSTKLEDSAMYFCASSSQGAGYTFGSGTRLTVV.

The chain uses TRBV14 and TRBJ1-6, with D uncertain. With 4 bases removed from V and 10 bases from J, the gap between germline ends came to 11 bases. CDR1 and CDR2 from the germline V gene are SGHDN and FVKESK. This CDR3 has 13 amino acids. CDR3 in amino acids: CASSLQPGSPLHF. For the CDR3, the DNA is TGTGCCAGCAGCCTTCAGCCGGGGTCACCCCTCCACTTT. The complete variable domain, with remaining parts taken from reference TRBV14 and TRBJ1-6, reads EAGVTQFPSHSVIEKGQTVTLRCDPISGHDNLYWYRRVMGKEIKFLLHFVKESKQDESGMPNNRFLAERTGGTYSTLKVQPAELEDSGVYFCASSLQPGSPLHFGNGTRLTVT.

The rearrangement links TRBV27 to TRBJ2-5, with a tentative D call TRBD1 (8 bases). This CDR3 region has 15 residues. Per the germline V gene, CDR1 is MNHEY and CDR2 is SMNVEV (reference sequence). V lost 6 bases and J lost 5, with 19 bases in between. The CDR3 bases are TGTGCCAGCAGCCAGAGCGGGACAGGCCGGGAGACCCAGTACTTC. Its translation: CASSQSGTGRETQYF.

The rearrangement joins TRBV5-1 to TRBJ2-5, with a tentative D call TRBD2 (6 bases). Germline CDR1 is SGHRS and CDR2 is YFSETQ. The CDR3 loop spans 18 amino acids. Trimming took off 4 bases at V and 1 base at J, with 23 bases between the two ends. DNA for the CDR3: TGCGCCAGCAGCCTGGGTGGAGGGGCCGTTGGGCGCCAAGAGACCCAGTACTTC. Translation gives CASSLGGGAVGRQETQYF.

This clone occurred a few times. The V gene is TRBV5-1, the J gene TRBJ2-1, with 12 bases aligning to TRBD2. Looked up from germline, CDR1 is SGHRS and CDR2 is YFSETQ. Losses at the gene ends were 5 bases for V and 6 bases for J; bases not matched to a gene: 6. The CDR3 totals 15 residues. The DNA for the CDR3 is TGCGCCAGCAGTCTAGCGGGGGGGGCTGTCAATGAGCAGTTCTTC. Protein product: CASSLAGGAVNEQFF. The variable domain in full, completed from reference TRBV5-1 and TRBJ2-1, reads KAGVTQTPRYLIKTRGQQVTLSCSPISGHRSVSWYQQTPGQGLQFLFEYFSETQRNKGNFPGRFSGRQFSNSRSEMNVSTLELGDSALYLCASSLAGGAVNEQFFGPGTRLTVL.

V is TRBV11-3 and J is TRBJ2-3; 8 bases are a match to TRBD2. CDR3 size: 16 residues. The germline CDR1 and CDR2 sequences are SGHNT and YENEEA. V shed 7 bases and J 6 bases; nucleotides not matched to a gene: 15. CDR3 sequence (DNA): TGTGCCAGCACCCCCGGCGCGGGGGGCGAAGGGGATACGCAGTATTTT. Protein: CASTPGAGGEGDTQYF.